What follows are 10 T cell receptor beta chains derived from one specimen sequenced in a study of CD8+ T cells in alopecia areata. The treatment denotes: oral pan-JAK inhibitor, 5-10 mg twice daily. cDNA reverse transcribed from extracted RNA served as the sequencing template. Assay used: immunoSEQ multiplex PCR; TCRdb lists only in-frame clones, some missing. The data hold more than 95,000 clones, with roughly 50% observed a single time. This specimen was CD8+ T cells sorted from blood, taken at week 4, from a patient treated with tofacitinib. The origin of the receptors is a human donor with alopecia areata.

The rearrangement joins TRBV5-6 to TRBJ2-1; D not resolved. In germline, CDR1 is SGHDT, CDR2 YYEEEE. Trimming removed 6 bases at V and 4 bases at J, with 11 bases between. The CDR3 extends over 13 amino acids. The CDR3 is CASTTDRYNEQFF. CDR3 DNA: TGTGCCAGCACCACCGACCGGTACAATGAGCAGTTCTTC.

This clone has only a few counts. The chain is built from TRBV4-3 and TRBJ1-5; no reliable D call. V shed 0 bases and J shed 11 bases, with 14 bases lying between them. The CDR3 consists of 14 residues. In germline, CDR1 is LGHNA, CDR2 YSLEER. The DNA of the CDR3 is TGCGCCAGCAGCCAAGATAGGTTCCACCGAACCCAGCATTTT. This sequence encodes CASSQDRFHRTQHF.

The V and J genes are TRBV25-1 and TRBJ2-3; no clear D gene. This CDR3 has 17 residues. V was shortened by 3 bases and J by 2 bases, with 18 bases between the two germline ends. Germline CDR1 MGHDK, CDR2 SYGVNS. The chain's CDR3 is CASSDLPDQTFTDTQYF. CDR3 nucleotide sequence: TGTGCCAGCAGTGACCTTCCAGACCAAACGTTCACAGATACGCAGTATTTT.

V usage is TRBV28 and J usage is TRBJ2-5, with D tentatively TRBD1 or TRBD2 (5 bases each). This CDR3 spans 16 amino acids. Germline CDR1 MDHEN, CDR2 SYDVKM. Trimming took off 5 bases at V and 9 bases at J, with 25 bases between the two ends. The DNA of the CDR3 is TGTGCCAGCAGTCAAGCATGGGGCCAGAGGGAAGGGGCCCAGTACTTC. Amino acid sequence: CASSQAWGQREGAQYF.

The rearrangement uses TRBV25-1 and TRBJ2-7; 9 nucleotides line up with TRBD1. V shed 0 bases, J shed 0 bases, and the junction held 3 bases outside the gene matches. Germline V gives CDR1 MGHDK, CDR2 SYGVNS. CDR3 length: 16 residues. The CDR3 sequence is CASSEYGQGSSYEQYF. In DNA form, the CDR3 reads TGTGCCAGCAGTGAATACGGACAGGGGTCCTCCTACGAGCAGTACTTC.

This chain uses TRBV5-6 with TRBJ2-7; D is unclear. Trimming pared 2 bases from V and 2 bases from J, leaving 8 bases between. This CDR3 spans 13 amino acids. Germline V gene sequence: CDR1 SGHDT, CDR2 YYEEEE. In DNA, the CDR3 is TGTGCCAGCAGCTTCCAGGTAACCTACGAGCAGTACTTC. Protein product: CASSFQVTYEQYF. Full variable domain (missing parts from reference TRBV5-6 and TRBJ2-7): DAGVTQSPTHLIKTRGQQVTLRCSPKSGHDTVSWYQQALGQGPQFIFQYYEEEERQRGNFPDRFSGHQFPNYSSELNVNALLLGDSALYLCASSFQVTYEQYFGPGTRLTVT.

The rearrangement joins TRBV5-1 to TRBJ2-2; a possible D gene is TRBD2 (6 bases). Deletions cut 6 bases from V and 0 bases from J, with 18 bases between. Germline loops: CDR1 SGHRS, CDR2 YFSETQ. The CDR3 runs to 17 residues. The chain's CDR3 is CASTQRGGTSNTGELFF. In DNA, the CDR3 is TGCGCCAGCACCCAGAGAGGCGGGACCTCGAACACCGGGGAGCTGTTTTTT.

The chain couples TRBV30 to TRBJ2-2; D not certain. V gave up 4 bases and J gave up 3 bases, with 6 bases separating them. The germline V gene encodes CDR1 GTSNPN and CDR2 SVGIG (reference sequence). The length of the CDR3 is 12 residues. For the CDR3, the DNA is TGTGCCTGGATGCCGTACACCGGGGAGCTGTTTTTT. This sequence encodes CAWMPYTGELFF.

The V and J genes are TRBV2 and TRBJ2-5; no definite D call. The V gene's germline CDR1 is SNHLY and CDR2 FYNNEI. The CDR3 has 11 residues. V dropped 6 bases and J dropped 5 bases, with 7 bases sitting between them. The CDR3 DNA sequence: TGTGCCAGCAGGCCCGGGGAGACCCAGTACTTC. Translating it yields CASRPGETQYF.

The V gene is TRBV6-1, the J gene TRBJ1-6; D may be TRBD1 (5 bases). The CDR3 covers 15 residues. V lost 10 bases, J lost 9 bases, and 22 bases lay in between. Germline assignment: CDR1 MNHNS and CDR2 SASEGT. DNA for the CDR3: TGTGCCACCACCGACAGTCCTGAAGGTAGTTCACCCCTCCACTTT. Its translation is CATTDSPEGSSPLHF.